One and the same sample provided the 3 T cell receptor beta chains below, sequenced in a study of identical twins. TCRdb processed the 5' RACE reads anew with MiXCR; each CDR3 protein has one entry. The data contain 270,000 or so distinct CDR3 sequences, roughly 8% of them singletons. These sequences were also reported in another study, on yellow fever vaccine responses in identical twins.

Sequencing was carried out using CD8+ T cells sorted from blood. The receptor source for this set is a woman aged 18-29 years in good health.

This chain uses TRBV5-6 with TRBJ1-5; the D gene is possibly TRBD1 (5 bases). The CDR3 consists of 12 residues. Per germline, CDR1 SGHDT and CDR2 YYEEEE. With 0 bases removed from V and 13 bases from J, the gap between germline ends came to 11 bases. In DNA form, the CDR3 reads TGTGCCAGCAGCTTGGCACAGGCCAATCAGCATTTT. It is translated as CASSLAQANQHF.

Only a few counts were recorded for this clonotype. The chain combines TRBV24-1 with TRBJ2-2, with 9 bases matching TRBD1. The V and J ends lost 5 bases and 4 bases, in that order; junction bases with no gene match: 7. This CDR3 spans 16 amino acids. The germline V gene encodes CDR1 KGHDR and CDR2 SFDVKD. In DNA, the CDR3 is TGTGCCACCAGTGGCTGGGGACAGGGCAGCACCGGGGAGCTGTTTTTT. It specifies CATSGWGQGSTGELFF.

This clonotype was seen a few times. The CDR3 sequence is CASSLLPGVAYEQYF. The CDR3 DNA reads as TGTGCCAGCAGTTTATTACCGGGAGTCGCTTACGAGCAGTACTTC. The rearrangement uses TRBV27 and TRBJ2-7, with D perhaps matching TRBD2 (6 bases). The germline V gene has CDR1 MNHEY and CDR2 SMNVEV (reference sequence). The V gene lost 1 base and the J gene lost 4 bases, with 14 bases spanning the gap. This CDR3 contains 15 residues.